This is a list of T cell receptor beta chains from one sample in a study of shared clonotypes between healthy human individuals. Assay used: immunoSEQ multiplex PCR; TCRdb lists only in-frame clones, some missing. In the table there are 850,000 to 1,200,000 clones, about 77% of which are singletons. What was sequenced was memory CD4+ T cells sorted from blood. The receptor source for this set is a man younger than 35 in good health. Each CDR3 is given with its conserved first and last residue. The D gene is left open where the match is weak. Only part of the rows carry a size: once, few, many, or a class if the clone is expanded.

j_call | v_call | d_call | clone_size | cdr3_nt | cdr3_aa
TRBJ1-1 | TRBV19 | . | . | TGTGCCAGTTGGCCACCGGCGGGCAGGGTAAGAACTGAAGCTTTCTTT | CASWPPAGRVRTEAFF
TRBJ1-2 | TRBV15 | . | . | TGTGCCACCAGCAGAGATCCCGGACATTTTAATGGCTACACCTTC | CATSRDPGHFNGYTF
TRBJ2-2 | TRBV5-4 | . | . | TGTGCCAGCAGCCTCTCGGAGGCGGCCGGGGAGCTGTTTTTT | CASSLSEAAGELFF
TRBJ1-3 | TRBV4-2 | TRBD1 | . | TGTGCCAGCAGCCAAGAGGACAGGGCCGGAAACACCATATATTTT | CASSQEDRAGNTIYF
TRBJ1-1 | TRBV18 | . | . | TGTGCCAGCTCCTCGTCAGGGTTGAACACTGAAGCTTTCTTT | CASSSSGLNTEAFF
TRBJ2-7 | TRBV27 | TRBD1 | many | TGTGCCAGCAGTGTGATCCGGGGACAGGGTTACGAGCAGTACTTC | CASSVIRGQGYEQYF
TRBJ2-7 | TRBV5-4 | . | . | TGTGCCAGCAGCCCAGGCGGGACACTAACCTACGAGCAGTACTTC | CASSPGGTLTYEQYF
TRBJ1-4 | TRBV7-9 | . | many | TGTGCCAGCAGCTCGGACAGTGAAAAACTGTTTTTT | CASSSDSEKLFF
TRBJ1-1 | TRBV4-3 | . | few | TGCGCCAGCAGCCAATCCTGGTGGACTGAAGCTTTCTTT | CASSQSWWTEAFF
TRBJ1-1 | TRBV11-2 | . | . | TGTGCCAGCAGCCGAAGTTTTGGGGATAACACTGAAGCTTTCTTT | CASSRSFGDNTEAFF
TRBJ2-7 | TRBV7-2 | . | . | TGTGCCAGCAATAACGGCCAGGGGAGGCGCGAGCAGTACTTC | CASNNGQGRREQYF
TRBJ1-4 | TRBV7-9 | . | . | TGTGCCAGCAGCTTAGCGGGGGTCGGGGATGAAAAACTGTTTTTT | CASSLAGVGDEKLFF
TRBJ2-3 | TRBV5-4 | . | . | TGTGCCAGCAGCGGCGGGACTGGCTCTAGCACAGATACGCAGTATTTT | CASSGGTGSSTDTQYF
TRBJ2-5 | TRBV9 | . | . | TGTGCCAGCGGACGTAGTGGAGAGACCCAGTACTTC | CASGRSGETQYF
TRBJ1-4 | TRBV5-6 | TRBD1 | . | TGTGCCAGCAGCTACCGACAGGGATGGGAAAAACTGTTTTTT | CASSYRQGWEKLFF
TRBJ1-3 | TRBV7-2 | . | once | TGTGCCAGCAGCCTACCCGAGGACGCAACTTCTGGAAACACCATATATTTT | CASSLPEDATSGNTIYF
TRBJ2-2 | TRBV2 | TRBD2 | . | TGTGCCAGCAGAGGACTAGCGGGAGGTGCCGGGGAGCTGTTTTTT | CASRGLAGGAGELFF
TRBJ2-2 | TRBV28 | TRBD2 | . | TGTGCCAGCAGTATCGGGGGGGCGAGCACCGGGGAGCTGTTTTTT | CASSIGGASTGELFF
TRBJ1-2 | TRBV6-1 | TRBD1 | . | TGTGCCAGCAGTGAAGACGGACAGGGATATGGCTACACCTTC | CASSEDGQGYGYTF
TRBJ2-7 | TRBV30 | . | . | TGTGCCTGGAGATCCATTGAGGGGACCTACGAGCAGTACTTC | CAWRSIEGTYEQYF
TRBJ2-5 | TRBV5-1 | . | . | TGCGCCAGCAGCTTGGTTGGCCAAGAGACCCAGTACTTC | CASSLVGQETQYF
TRBJ2-5 | TRBV10-3 | . | . | TGTGCCATCAGTGAGTCCGGGGGACAAGAGACCCAGTACTTC | CAISESGGQETQYF
TRBJ2-3 | TRBV19 | . | few | TGTGCCAGTACTGCCCGGGGGGCCCACACAGATACGCAGTATTTT | CASTARGAHTDTQYF
TRBJ1-1 | TRBV19 | . | . | TGTGCCAGTAGTTATTTCGGGGCCGAAGCTTTCTTT | CASSYFGAEAFF
TRBJ1-1 | TRBV6-5 | . | . | TGTGCCAGCAGTCCCGGATGGCCTCCTAAAGCTTTCTTT | CASSPGWPPKAFF
TRBJ1-5 | TRBV6-5 | . | . | TGTGCCAGCAGTTATGGACGAAGCAATCAGCCCCAGCATTTT | CASSYGRSNQPQHF
TRBJ2-5 | TRBV30 | . | . | TGTGCCTGGAGTCCCGGGCCGGAGACCCAGTACTTC | CAWSPGPETQYF
TRBJ1-5 | TRBV30 | . | . | TGTGCCTGGAGTACTCCCCCGTCTCAACCCCAGCATTTT | CAWSTPPSQPQHF
TRBJ2-6 | TRBV10-2 | . | . | TGCGCCAGTAGCTCAGGGCGAGATTTTGGGGCCAACGTCCTGACTTTC | CASSSGRDFGANVLTF
TRBJ1-2 | TRBV6-4 | . | . | TGTGCCAGCAGCACAGACCCAGGTTATGGCTACACCTTC | CASSTDPGYGYTF
TRBJ1-1 | TRBV29-1 | . | few | TGCAGCGTTGATACCGGACACAAAAACACTGAAGCTTTCTTT | CSVDTGHKNTEAFF
TRBJ1-2 | TRBV5-1 | . | . | TGCGCCAGCAGCTTAGGTGAGGCTGGCTATGGCTACACCTTC | CASSLGEAGYGYTF
TRBJ2-7 | TRBV30 | TRBD2 | . | TGTGCCTGGAGTGCTCACGGGAGGGCCCACGAGCAGTACTTC | CAWSAHGRAHEQYF
TRBJ2-3 | TRBV2 | . | . | TGTGCCAGCAGGCTAGCTGACTCTAGCACAGATACGCAGTATTTT | CASRLADSSTDTQYF
TRBJ1-1 | TRBV7-2 | . | few | TGTGCCAGCTCCGAGACGCGGTCCACTGAAGCTTTCTTT | CASSETRSTEAFF
TRBJ1-6 | TRBV5-5 | . | . | TGTGCCAGCAGCTTGTTTCGGGCAGGAGGCTTCTCCTATAATTCACCCCTCCACTTT | CASSLFRAGGFSYNSPLHF
TRBJ2-7 | TRBV11-2 | TRBD1 | . | TGTGCCAGCAGCTTAGATCGGGGGACAGGTGTCCCCTACGAGCAGTACTTC | CASSLDRGTGVPYEQYF
TRBJ1-5 | TRBV6-6 | . | . | TGTGCCAGCAGTTACGATCACACGGCCAATCAGCCCCAGCATTTT | CASSYDHTANQPQHF